This paragraph covers one T cell receptor (beta chain) sequence. Antigen specificity is unknown. This record comes from a study of T cell responses to AZD1222 COVID-19 vaccine. Study-level results: Seropositivity was recorded at baseline in only a handful of AZD1222 recipients. The sample set comprised mostly white British donors with more females, and clonal diversity was possibly underestimated. There were repertoire samples only from the period after the peak T cell response. Spike-specific TCR depth and breadth grew after two AZD1222 doses.

Germline loops: CDR1 SEHNR, CDR2 FQNEAQ (reference sequence). The CDR3 consists of 14 residues. V dropped 4 bases and J dropped 0 bases, with 9 bases sitting between them. Method: immunoSEQ multiplex PCR; TCRdb's copy keeps in-frame clones and lacks some. Here the sample spans roughly 200,000 clones, more than 85% being singletons. This chain uses TRBV7-9 with TRBJ1-1; D not certain. This sequence originates from an adult in good health. The sample consisted of peripheral blood, taken on day 0 of MenACWY control vaccination. This CDR3 reads CASSWTAMNTEAFF. CDR3 nucleotide sequence: TGTGCCAGCAGCTGGACGGCGATGAACACTGAAGCTTTCTTT.